This entry features one T cell receptor (beta chain) sequence. V was pared by 3 bases and J by 7 bases, with 4 bases of the junction left unmatched. CDR1 is KGHDR and CDR2 is SFDVKD in the germline V gene. The length of the CDR3 is 14 residues. Authors' analysis steps: Reference gene primers were amplified, and this amplification served to estimate nucleated cell counts. Assay: immunoSEQ multiplex PCR; the TCRdb copy retains only in-frame clones and omits some. V, J and clone size were drawn from that table, and D and trimming were deduced from the DNA. Of roughly 95,000 clones listed, approximately 80% are singletons. The record originates from a study of blood T cell repertoires in COVID-19. For the study at large: COVID-19 samples, acute and convalescent, were from the United States, Italy and Spain. The cDNA or gDNA used as material had been derived from T cells, B-cell-depleted T cells, or PBMCs.

This TCR was sampled from a man between 60 and 75 years old with acute or convalescent COVID-19. This chain uses TRBV24-1 with TRBJ2-1; 8 bases are a match to TRBD1. Sequencing input: peripheral blood. CDR3 amino acids: CATSDPDRVNEQFF. Here the CDR3 DNA reads TGTGCCACCAGTGATCCGGACAGGGTGAATGAGCAGTTCTTC.